The subject of this entry is one T cell receptor (beta chain). Its antigen is undetermined. An end of the junction differs from the germline gene, which may be a read error. The sequenced fragment ends 3 residues before the CDR3 boundary, so the rest is inferred from the germline J gene. This sample is part of a study of T cells in women clearing cervical HPV infection. For the study at large: Donors had HPV16-related CIN3 or worse; 2 had invasive cancer. Blood came at first lesion visit for cases, post-clearance for controls. Study findings and constraints: TRBV6-7 abundance was lower in cases than controls (around 0.1% versus 0.15%).

Germline CDR1 and CDR2: SNHLY and FYNNEI. This CDR3 is built from 14 residues. Libraries were prepared by immunoSEQ multiplex PCR; TCRdb keeps only in-frame clonotypes and omits some of them. Its clone listing holds around 44,000 clones. Dot-blot hybridization genotyped cervical HPV amplified with MY09/MY11 PCR. The chain combines TRBV2 with TRBJ1-1, with TRBD1 as a possible D gene (5 bases). The specimen sequenced was blood buffy coat. The receptor was derived from a woman between 18 and 70 years old with a cervical HPV16 infection that either progressed to CIN3+ or cleared (not recorded which). This CDR3 reads CASTERDFNTEAFF. The DNA read from the CDR3 is TGTGCCAGCACTGAAAGGGACTTTAACACTGAA.